The 20 T cell receptor beta chains presented below share a single source sample, sequenced in a study of identical twins. Using its own MiXCR run on the 5' RACE reads, TCRdb lists one record per CDR3 protein. The sample contains hundreds of thousands of distinct CDR3 sequences, 9% to 15% of which appear only once. This same sample was also taken into another study, of yellow fever vaccine responses in identical twins.

The sample comprised PBMCs. The receptors shown here come from a woman aged 18 to 35 in good health.

The V gene is TRBV3-1, the J gene TRBJ1-6; the D gene is possibly TRBD1 (6 bases). The CDR3 extends over 15 amino acids. V was pared by 1 base and J by 8 bases, with 12 bases between. Germline CDR1 and CDR2: LGHDT and YNNKEL (reference sequence). CDR3 amino acids: CASSQAWTVYSPLHF. The CDR3 bases are TGTGCCAGCAGCCAAGCTTGGACAGTGTATTCACCCCTCCACTTT.

This clonotype appeared a few times. In DNA, the CDR3 is TGTGCCAGCAGCTTGGCGACAGAATCTATGAACACTGAAGCTTTCTTT. It is translated as CASSLATESMNTEAFF. V usage is TRBV7-9 and J usage is TRBJ1-1, with D possibly being TRBD1 (5 bases). The CDR3 totals 16 residues. Trimming took 3 bases from V and 0 from J, leaving 14 bases between them. Per the germline V gene, CDR1 is SEHNR and CDR2 is FQNEAQ (reference sequence).

In its sample, this clonotype was seen many times. This CDR3 reads CASRERADQPQHF. The CDR3 bases are TGTGCCAGCAGGGAGAGGGCTGATCAGCCCCAGCATTTT. V gene TRBV12-3 or TRBV12-4 combines with J gene TRBJ1-5, with D unresolved. The length of the CDR3 is 13 residues. V lost 6 bases and J 5 bases, leaving 11 bases between the germline ends.

This clonotype was recorded a few times. J is TRBJ2-1 and V is TRBV5-5; 7 bases fit TRBD2. The germline V gene encodes CDR1 SGHKS and CDR2 YYEKEE (reference sequence). The CDR3 has 15 residues. The V gene end was trimmed by 3 bases and the J gene end by 3 bases; junction bases not matched to a gene: 6. CDR3 sequence (DNA): TGTGCCAGCAGCTGGTTAGCGGGCAGCTACAATGAGCAGTTCTTC. This gives the protein CASSWLAGSYNEQFF.

The chain couples TRBV24-1 to TRBJ2-2, with D maybe TRBD2 (6 bases). Trimming stripped 5 bases from V and 0 bases from J, with 15 bases between. Looked up from germline, CDR1 is KGHDR and CDR2 is SFDVKD. CDR3 length: 17 residues. The CDR3 coding sequence is TGTGCCACCAGTGGTGAGTCGGGCGGGGCGAACACCGGGGAGCTGTTTTTT. Translation: CATSGESGGANTGELFF.

This chain links TRBV20-1 with TRBJ2-1; TRBD2 matches 7 bases. V was clipped by 6 bases and J by 4 bases; unmatched bases: 9. Germline CDR1 and CDR2: DFQATT and SNEGSKA (reference sequence). The CDR3 contains 14 residues. The CDR3 loop reads CSAEASGFYNEQFF. The CDR3 DNA follows: TGCAGTGCCGAGGCTAGCGGATTTTACAATGAGCAGTTCTTC.

This clonotype was detected a few times. The V and J genes are TRBV3-1 and TRBJ2-2; 9 nucleotides match TRBD2. Per the germline V gene, CDR1 is LGHDT and CDR2 is YNNKEL (reference sequence). There are 17 residues in the CDR3. V lost 5 bases, J lost 8 bases, and 15 bases stayed unmatched. The CDR3 loop reads CASSYGGSGSLIGELFF. The CDR3 region has the DNA TGTGCCAGCAGCTACGGGGGTAGCGGGAGCCTGATTGGGGAGCTGTTTTTT.

This clonotype was picked up many times. The chain couples TRBV12-3 or TRBV12-4 to TRBJ2-2, with 7 bases that match TRBD2. Germline trimming cut 8 bases from V and 2 bases from J; bases unmatched to any gene: 5. This CDR3 is 14 amino acids long. The CDR3 DNA sequence: TGTGCCAGCCGACTAGCCGACAACACCGGGGAGCTGTTTTTT. This sequence encodes CASRLADNTGELFF.

The sample holds a few counts of this clonotype. This chain joins TRBV25-1 and TRBJ2-1; 8 bases fit TRBD2. V lost 8 bases, J lost 5 bases, and 8 bases stayed unmatched. The CDR3 is 14 amino acids. The germline V gene encodes CDR1 MGHDK and CDR2 SYGVNS. The CDR3 DNA is TGTGCCAGCCGCTTGACACTAGCGGACAATGAGCAGTTCTTC. Protein product: CASRLTLADNEQFF.

The table lists this clonotype with a few counts. The chain employs TRBV29-1 and TRBJ2-1; perhaps TRBD1 as D (6 bases). The CDR3 consists of 18 residues. Germline lookup yields CDR1 SQVTM and CDR2 ANQGSEA. V gave up 0 bases and J gave up 6 bases, with 24 bases separating them. In nucleotides, the CDR3 is TGCAGCGTTGAAGATCTTGGAGAAGCAGGGGTAGGGCTCAATGAGCAGTTCTTC. Encoded protein: CSVEDLGEAGVGLNEQFF.

This sequence joins TRBV15 and TRBJ1-1; D call uncertain. The germline gives CDR1 LNHNV, CDR2 YYDKDF (reference sequence). The CDR3 consists of 14 residues. The V and J ends lost 5 bases and 4 bases respectively, with 14 bases between them. CDR3 amino acids: CATSFGYEGTEAFF. The CDR3 nucleotides read TGTGCCACCAGCTTTGGGTATGAGGGCACTGAAGCTTTCTTT.

V and J are TRBV6-5 and TRBJ1-4; D call uncertain. The V end was cut by 2 bases, the J end by 0 bases, with 7 bases between. The CDR3 runs 15 residues. From germline, CDR1 is MNHEY and CDR2 SVGAGI. The CDR3 sequence is CASSYHQATNEKLFF. In DNA, the CDR3 is TGTGCCAGCAGTTACCACCAAGCAACTAATGAAAAACTGTTTTTT.

This clonotype was found a few times. J is TRBJ2-3 and V is TRBV12-5; D might be TRBD2 (5 bases). Germline V CDR1 and CDR2: LGHNT, FRNRAP. The length of the CDR3 is 14 residues. V was pared by 5 bases and J by 1 base, with 10 bases between. Written as DNA, the CDR3 is TGTGCTAGTGGTCCCATGGGAGGCACAGATACGCAGTATTTT. The encoded protein is CASGPMGGTDTQYF.

In its sample, this clonotype was seen a few times. This sequence joins TRBV7-8 and TRBJ1-6; D uncertain. This CDR3 has 16 amino acids. CDR1 is SGHVS, CDR2 FQNEAQ, per germline. Between the trimmed V and J ends, which lost 2 bases and 9 bases, there was a span of 17 bases. DNA for the CDR3: TGTGCCAGCAGCTTACCCCGGGTCACCCGGGGTTCACCCCTCCACTTT. Translation: CASSLPRVTRGSPLHF. Variable domain in full (rest from reference TRBV7-8 and TRBJ1-6): GAGVSQSPRYKVAKRGQDVALRCDPISGHVSLFWYQQALGQGPEFLTYFQNEAQLDKSGLPSDRFFAERPEGSVSTLKIQRTQQEDSAVYLCASSLPRVTRGSPLHFGNGTRLTVT.

This clonotype was recorded a few times. The chain combines TRBV6-1 with TRBJ2-2; 8 positions match TRBD1. There are 15 residues in the CDR3. Trimming removed 6 bases from V and 4 bases from J; junction bases left unmatched: 7. In germline, CDR1 is MNHNS, CDR2 SASEGT. As DNA, the CDR3 is TGTGCCAGCAGCCGACAGGGGACCTTCACCGGGGAGCTGTTTTTT. Translating it yields CASSRQGTFTGELFF.

This clonotype was counted many times. The CDR3 nucleotides read TGTGCCAGCAGCACTGGGCCGTCAGATACGCAGTATTTT. It yields the protein CASSTGPSDTQYF. V is TRBV7-3 and J is TRBJ2-3; D is unclear. There are 13 residues in the CDR3. V was shortened by 5 bases and J by 4 bases, with 10 bases between the two germline ends. Germline loops: CDR1 SGHTA, CDR2 FQGTGA.

The V gene is TRBV20-1, the J gene TRBJ1-2; TRBD1 might be the D (6 bases). Germline values: CDR1 DFQATT, CDR2 SNEGSKA (reference sequence). This CDR3 has 15 amino acids. V lost 4 bases and J 6 bases, leaving 21 bases between the germline ends. CDR3 sequence: CSANPRTVSSHGYTF. The DNA for the CDR3 is TGCAGTGCTAACCCCCGGACAGTTTCTAGTCATGGCTACACCTTC.

This chain links TRBV14 with TRBJ2-7; no clear D gene. The germline CDR1 and CDR2 sequences are SGHDN and FVKESK. This CDR3 is built from 15 residues. V lost 6 bases and J lost 0, with 15 bases in between. CDR3 sequence: CASSSRRANSYEQYF. The CDR3 coding sequence is TGTGCCAGCAGTTCCAGGAGAGCGAACTCCTACGAGCAGTACTTC.

This clonotype was counted between two and nine times. The gene calls are TRBV18 and TRBJ2-7; no clear D gene. CDR3 length equals 13 residues. Trimming pared 2 bases from V and 4 bases from J, leaving 9 bases between. Looked up from germline, CDR1 is KGHSH and CDR2 is LQKENI. The DNA of the CDR3 is TGTGCCAGCTCACCAGTCACAGCTTACGAGCAGTACTTC. Amino acid sequence: CASSPVTAYEQYF.

This clonotype has just a few counts. The chain joins TRBV28 to TRBJ2-5; no reliable D call. The CDR3 has 14 residues. V lost 1 base to trimming and J lost 1 base, with 7 bases between them. The germline CDR1 and CDR2 sequences are MDHEN and SYDVKM. CDR3 DNA sequence: TGTGCCAGCAGTTTATACCCTAGCCAAGAGACCCAGTACTTC. As protein: CASSLYPSQETQYF.